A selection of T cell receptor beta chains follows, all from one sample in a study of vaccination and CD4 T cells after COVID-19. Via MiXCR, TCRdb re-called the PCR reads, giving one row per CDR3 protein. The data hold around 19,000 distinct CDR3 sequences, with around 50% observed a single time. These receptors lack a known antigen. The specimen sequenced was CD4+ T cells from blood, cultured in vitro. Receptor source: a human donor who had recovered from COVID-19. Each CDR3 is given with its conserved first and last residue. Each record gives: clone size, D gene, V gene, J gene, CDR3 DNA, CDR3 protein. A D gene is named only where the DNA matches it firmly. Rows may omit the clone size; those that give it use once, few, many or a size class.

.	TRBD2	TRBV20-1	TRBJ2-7	TGCAGTGCCACTAGCGGGAGGAGAGACGAGCAGTACTTC	CSATSGRRDEQYF
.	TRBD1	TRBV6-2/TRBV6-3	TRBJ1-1	TGTGCCAGCAGTTTCCAGGGGGCTGGGACTGAAGCTTTCTTT	CASSFQGAGTEAFF
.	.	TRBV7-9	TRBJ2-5	TGTGCCAGCAGCTTAGATGGAGGGCGAGAGACCCAGTACTTC	CASSLDGGRETQYF
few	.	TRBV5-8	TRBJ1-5	TGTGCCAGCAGTCAGGACAGTAGCAATCAGCCCCAGCATTTT	CASSQDSSNQPQHF
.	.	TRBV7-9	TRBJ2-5	TGTGCCAGCGCCTACAGGGTCCAAGAGACCCAGTACTTC	CASAYRVQETQYF
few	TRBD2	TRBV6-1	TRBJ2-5	TGTGCCAGCAGTGAATTAGCGGGGAGACAGGAGACCCAGTACTTC	CASSELAGRQETQYF
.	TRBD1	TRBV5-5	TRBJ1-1	TGTGCCAGCAGCTCAAAAGGGGGCATAAGGAACACTGAAGCTTTCTTT	CASSSKGGIRNTEAFF
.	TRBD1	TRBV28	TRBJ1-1	TGTGCCAGCAGTTTACCGCCAGGGGGCAGGATGAACACTGAAGCTTTCTTT	CASSLPPGGRMNTEAFF
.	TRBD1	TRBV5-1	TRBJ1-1	TGCGCCAGCAGTCAGGGGGCTAACACTGAAGCTTTCTTT	CASSQGANTEAFF
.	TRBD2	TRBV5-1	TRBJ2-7	TGCGCCAGCAGCTCGGGAAGCGGGAGGTTCTCCTACGAGCAGTACTTC	CASSSGSGRFSYEQYF
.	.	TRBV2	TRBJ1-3	TGTGCCAGCAGTGCCGGACGGAGCTCTGGAAACACCATATATTTT	CASSAGRSSGNTIYF
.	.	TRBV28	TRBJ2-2	TGTGCCAGCAGTTTACGGGGGTTTCGTCACCCCGGGGAGCTGTTTTTT	CASSLRGFRHPGELFF
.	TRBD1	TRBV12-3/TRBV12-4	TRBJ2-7	TGTGCCAGCAGTTCCTGGACAGGCAACTCCTACGAGCAGTACTTC	CASSSWTGNSYEQYF
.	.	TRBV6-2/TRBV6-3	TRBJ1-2	TGTGCCAGCATGAACAGCCTCCTTCTCTTCTATGGCTACACCTTC	CASMNSLLLFYGYTF
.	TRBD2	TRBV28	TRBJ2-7	TGTGCCAGCAGTCCGACGGGCGGGAGGAGATACGAGCAGTACTTC	CASSPTGGRRYEQYF